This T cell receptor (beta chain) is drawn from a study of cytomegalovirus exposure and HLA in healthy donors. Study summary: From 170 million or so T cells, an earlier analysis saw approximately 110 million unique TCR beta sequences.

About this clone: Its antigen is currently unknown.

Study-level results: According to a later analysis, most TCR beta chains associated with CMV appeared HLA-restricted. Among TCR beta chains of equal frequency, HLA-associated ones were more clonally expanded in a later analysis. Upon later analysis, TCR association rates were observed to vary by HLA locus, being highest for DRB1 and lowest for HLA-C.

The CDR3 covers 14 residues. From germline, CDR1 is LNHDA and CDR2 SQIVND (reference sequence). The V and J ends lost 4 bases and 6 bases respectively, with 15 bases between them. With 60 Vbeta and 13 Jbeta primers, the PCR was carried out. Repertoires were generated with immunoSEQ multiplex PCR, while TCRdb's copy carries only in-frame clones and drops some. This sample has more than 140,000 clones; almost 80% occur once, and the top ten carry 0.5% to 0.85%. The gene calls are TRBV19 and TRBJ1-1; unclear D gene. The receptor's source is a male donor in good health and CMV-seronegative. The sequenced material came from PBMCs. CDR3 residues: CASSTGSSNAEAFF. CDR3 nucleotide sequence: TGTGCCAGTAGTACGGGATCTTCAAACGCTGAAGCTTTCTTT.